This TCR beta chain was found in a study of shared clonotypes between healthy human individuals. The V end was cut by 8 bases, the J end by 0 bases, with 7 bases between. CDR3 length: 12 amino acids. The germline V gene has CDR1 LNHDA and CDR2 SQIVND (reference sequence). Healthy HIV-negative adults without recent acute infections or vaccinations served as donors. Original processing methods: Junction-only sequences produced by ImmunoSEQ had no quality scores, so filtering differed. The assay was immunoSEQ multiplex PCR, and TCRdb's table has in-frame clones only and misses some. The DNA was the basis for D and trimming; V, J and clone size are from that table. The repertoire consists of about half a million clones, with 79% occurring once and the leading ten covering about an eighth.

What was sequenced was PBMCs. This TCR was sampled from a woman between 40 and 50 years old in good health. Some clones in this sample may be carry-over from other donors' samples. This chain links TRBV19 with TRBJ1-1; no clear D. This chain's CDR3 is CASQQMNTEAFF. CDR3 sequence (DNA): TGTGCCAGTCAACAGATGAACACTGAAGCTTTCTTT.